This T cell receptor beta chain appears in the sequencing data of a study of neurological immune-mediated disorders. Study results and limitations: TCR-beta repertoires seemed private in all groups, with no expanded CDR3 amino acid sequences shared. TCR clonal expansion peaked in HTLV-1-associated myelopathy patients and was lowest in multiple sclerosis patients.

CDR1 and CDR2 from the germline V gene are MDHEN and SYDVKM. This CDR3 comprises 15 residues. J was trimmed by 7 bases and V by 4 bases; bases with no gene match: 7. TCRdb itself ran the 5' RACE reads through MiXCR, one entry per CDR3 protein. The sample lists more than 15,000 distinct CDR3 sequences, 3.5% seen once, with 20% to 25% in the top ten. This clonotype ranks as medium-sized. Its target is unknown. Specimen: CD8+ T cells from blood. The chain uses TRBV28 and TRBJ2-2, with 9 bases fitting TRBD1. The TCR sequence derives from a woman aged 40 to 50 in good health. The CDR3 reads CASSSPWTGDGELFF. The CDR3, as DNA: TGTGCCAGCAGTTCCCCCTGGACAGGGGACGGGGAGCTGTTTTTT. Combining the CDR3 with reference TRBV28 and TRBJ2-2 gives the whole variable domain DVKVTQSSRYLVKRTGEKVFLECVQDMDHENMFWYRQDPGLGLRLIYFSYDVKMKEKGDIPEGYSVSREKKERFSLILESASTNQTSMYLCASSSPWTGDGELFFGEGSRLTVL.